These 6 T cell receptor beta chains originate from one sample sequenced in a study of blood T cells in healthy people across ages. Primers used in a second PCR of roughly 7 to 12 cycles were a sample-barcoded 5' primer and a J-beta primer mix. Each CDR3 protein gets one entry after TCRdb re-called the 5' RACE reads with MiXCR. In the table there are 1.5 million to 2 million distinct CDR3 sequences, roughly 32% of which are singletons. What was sequenced was blood. The receptors stem from a woman under 40 in good health.

The chain links TRBV20-1 to TRBJ2-7; 9 nucleotides agree with TRBD1. Germline values: CDR1 DFQATT, CDR2 SNEGSKA (reference sequence). V trimming: 4 bases; J trimming: 9 bases; junction bases outside the gene matches: 10. There are 13 residues in the CDR3. CDR3 nucleotide sequence: TGCAGTGCTAACGAGGACAGGGGCAGCGGGCAGTACTTC. It encodes CSANEDRGSGQYF.

This rearrangement joins TRBV5-6 to TRBJ2-1; 8 nucleotides agree with TRBD1. Trimming at V came to 7 bases and at J to 7 bases, leaving 4 bases not matched to a gene. From germline, CDR1 is SGHDT and CDR2 YYEEEE. The length of the CDR3 is 12 residues. CDR3 sequence: CASQGAKNEQFF. The DNA of the CDR3 is TGTGCCAGCCAGGGGGCCAAAAATGAGCAGTTCTTC.

This clonotype was counted at least ten times. This chain uses TRBV29-1 with TRBJ1-2, with D perhaps TRBD1 (6 bases). Trimming shortened V by 6 bases and J by 4 bases, and 18 bases separated the two germline ends. CDR1 and CDR2 from the germline V gene are SQVTM and ANQGSEA. This CDR3 spans 14 amino acids. Here the CDR3 DNA reads TGCAGCGTGGACTTCGCGGACAGTCCCTATGGCTACACCTTC. Protein: CSVDFADSPYGYTF. The full variable domain, with the rest looked up from reference TRBV29-1 and TRBJ1-2, is SAVISQKPSRDICQRGTSLTIQCQVDSQVTMMFWYRQQPGQSLTLIATANQGSEATYESGFVIDKFPISRPNLTFSTLTVSNMSPEDSSIYLCSVDFADSPYGYTFGSGTRLTVV.

As regards this clonotype: Because the CDR3's place on the DNA is in doubt, the DNA is left out and the CDR3 is given as listed by TCRdb. This rearrangement joins TRBV29-1 to TRBJ1-1. The germline V gene encodes CDR1 SQVTM and CDR2 ANQGSEA. The CDR3 contains 9 residues when both ends are counted. This chain's CDR3 is CSVGTGSFF.

This rearrangement joins TRBV6-2 or TRBV6-3 to TRBJ1-1; 8 bases fit TRBD1. After removal of 7 bases from V and 6 bases from J, the junction contained 4 bases not matched to a gene. This CDR3 spans 12 amino acids. Germline V gives CDR1 MNHEY, CDR2 SVGEGT. CDR3: CASNDRGSEAFF. The CDR3 DNA sequence: TGTGCCAGCAACGACAGGGGTTCTGAAGCTTTCTTT.

This clonotype was detected only a few times. J is TRBJ1-6 and V is TRBV6-6, with 7 bases aligning to TRBD1. With 4 bases clipped from V and 6 bases from J, the junction kept 9 bases outside the gene matches. CDR3 length: 16 amino acids. In germline, CDR1 is MNHNY, CDR2 SVGAGI (reference sequence). CDR3 nucleotides: TGTGCCAGCAGTTCCTTCTCGACAGGGCTTAATTCACCCCTCCACTTT. Translated: CASSSFSTGLNSPLHF.